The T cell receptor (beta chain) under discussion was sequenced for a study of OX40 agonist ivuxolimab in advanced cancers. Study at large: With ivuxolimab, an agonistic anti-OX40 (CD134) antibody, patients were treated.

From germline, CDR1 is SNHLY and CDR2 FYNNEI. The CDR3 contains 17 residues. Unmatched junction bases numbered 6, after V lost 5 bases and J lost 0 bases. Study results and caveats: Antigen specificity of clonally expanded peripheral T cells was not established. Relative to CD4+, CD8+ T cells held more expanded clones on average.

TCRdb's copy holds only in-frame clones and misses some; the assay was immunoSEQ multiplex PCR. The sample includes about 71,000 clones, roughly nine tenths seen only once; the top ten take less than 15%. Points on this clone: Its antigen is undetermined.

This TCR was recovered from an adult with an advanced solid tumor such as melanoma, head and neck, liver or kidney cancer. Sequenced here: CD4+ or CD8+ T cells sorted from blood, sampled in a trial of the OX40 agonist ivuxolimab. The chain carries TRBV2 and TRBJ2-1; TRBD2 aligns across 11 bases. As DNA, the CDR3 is TGTGCCAGCAGTCCCGGGACTAGCGGAGTCTCCTACAATGAGCAGTTCTTC. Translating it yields CASSPGTSGVSYNEQFF. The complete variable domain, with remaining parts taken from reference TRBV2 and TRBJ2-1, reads EPEVTQTPSHQVTQMGQEVILRCVPISNHLYFYWYRQILGQKVEFLVSFYNNEISEKSEIFDDQFSVERPDGSNFTLKIRSTKLEDSAMYFCASSPGTSGVSYNEQFFGPGTRLTVL.